A selection of T cell receptor beta chains follows, all from one sample in a study of shared clonotypes between healthy human individuals. Method: immunoSEQ multiplex PCR; TCRdb's copy keeps in-frame clones and lacks some. The sample contains about 2.2 million clones, about 92% of which appear only once. The sample taken for sequencing was naive CD8+ T cells from PBMCs. The receptors derive from a man aged 18 to 30 in good health. Some clones in this sample may be carry-over from other donors' samples. Both conserved end residues are part of each CDR3.

j_gene	v_gene	CDR3aa
TRBJ2-7	TRBV7-9	CASSFREAPYEQYF
TRBJ2-7	TRBV5-4	CASSSLQADPNYEQYF
TRBJ1-5	TRBV4-1	CASSQWDSQTSNQPQHF
TRBJ2-1	TRBV28	CASRVAGTYNEQFF
TRBJ1-2	TRBV27	CASSLSSGAGRHYGYTF
TRBJ2-4	TRBV5-1	CASSGSDRGLAKNIQYF
TRBJ1-1	TRBV9	CASSGTGGPYTEAFF
TRBJ2-1	TRBV29-1	CSVEEFAQASYNEQFF
TRBJ2-2	TRBV5-4	CASSRSGDHLGELFF
TRBJ1-6	TRBV27	CASSLLGGLGNSPLHF
TRBJ2-7	TRBV29-1	CSVGDRDGEQYF
TRBJ1-2	TRBV27	CASSWARGGYGYTF